The TCR beta chain described here comes from a study of blood T cell repertoires in COVID-19. Overall study: T cells, B-cell-depleted T cells, or PBMCs supplied cDNA or gDNA.

From germline, CDR1 is GTSNPN and CDR2 SVGIG (reference sequence). Trimming at V came to 4 bases and at J to 7 bases, leaving 13 bases not matched to a gene. The CDR3 has 17 amino acids. Study processing details: Amplification from reference gene primers served as the basis for estimated nucleated cell counts. Profiling relied on immunoSEQ multiplex PCR, and the TCRdb table lists in-frame clones only, not all of them. The V and J calls and clone size are taken from that table; D and trimming were inferred from the DNA. The table shows 230,000 or so clones, with around 85% occurring only once. Sequenced sample: peripheral blood. This rearrangement joins TRBV30 to TRBJ2-1; the match to TRBD2 covers 13 bases. This sequence was found in a human donor in a cohort sampled during active COVID-19. The CDR3 DNA follows: TGTGCCTGGAACCAGGCTTGGACTAGCGGGAGAGGGAATGAGCAGTTCTTC. This gives the protein CAWNQAWTSGRGNEQFF. Full variable domain (remainder filled in from reference TRBV30 and TRBJ2-1): SQTIHQWPATLVQPVGSPLSLECTVEGTSNPNLYWYRQAAGRGLQLLFYSVGIGQISSEVPQNLSASRPQDRQFILSSKKLLLSDSGFYLCAWNQAWTSGRGNEQFFGPGTRLTVL.